This section outlines one T cell receptor (beta chain) sequence together with its context. This specimen belongs to a study of blood T cell repertoires in COVID-19. V lost 6 bases, J lost 7 bases, and 15 bases stayed unmatched. Germline V gene lookup returns CDR1 SGDLS and CDR2 YYNGEE. The CDR3 has 15 amino acids. The protocol was immunoSEQ multiplex PCR, while the TCRdb copy is restricted to in-frame clones and leaves out a portion. The sample contains around 250,000 clones, roughly 85% of which appear only once. The chain employs TRBV9 and TRBJ1-2; 7 positions agree with TRBD1. This receptor was taken from a young woman with acute or convalescent COVID-19. Specimen: peripheral blood. In nucleotides, the CDR3 is TGTGCCAGCACCCGCGACGGACAGGACTGGTCTGGCTACACCTTC. Protein: CASTRDGQDWSGYTF.